The entry below gives a single T cell receptor (beta chain) sequence along with its context. Its antigen is not known. V was clipped by 6 bases and J by 4 bases; unmatched bases: 10. The CDR3 runs 15 residues. Germline lookup yields CDR1 MDHEN and CDR2 SYDVKM. Systemic immunosuppression or a history of autoimmune disease excluded patients. Assay: immunoSEQ multiplex PCR; the TCRdb copy retains only in-frame clones and omits some. Here the sample spans roughly 93,000 clones, about 89% being singletons. This record belongs to a study of OX40 agonist ivuxolimab in advanced cancers. Points from the study as a whole: At 0.1-3.0 mg/kg, partial responders had clonal expansion among the lowest observed.

V and J are TRBV28 and TRBJ1-2; 8 bases line up with TRBD1. Here the sequenced sample was CD4+ or CD8+ T cells sorted from blood, taken in a trial of the OX40 agonist ivuxolimab. This clonotype was obtained from an adult with an advanced solid tumor such as melanoma, head and neck, liver or kidney cancer. The CDR3 spells CASSYPGGAGYGYTF. In DNA, the CDR3 is TGTGCCAGCAGCTACCCAGGGGGCGCGGGCTATGGCTACACCTTC.